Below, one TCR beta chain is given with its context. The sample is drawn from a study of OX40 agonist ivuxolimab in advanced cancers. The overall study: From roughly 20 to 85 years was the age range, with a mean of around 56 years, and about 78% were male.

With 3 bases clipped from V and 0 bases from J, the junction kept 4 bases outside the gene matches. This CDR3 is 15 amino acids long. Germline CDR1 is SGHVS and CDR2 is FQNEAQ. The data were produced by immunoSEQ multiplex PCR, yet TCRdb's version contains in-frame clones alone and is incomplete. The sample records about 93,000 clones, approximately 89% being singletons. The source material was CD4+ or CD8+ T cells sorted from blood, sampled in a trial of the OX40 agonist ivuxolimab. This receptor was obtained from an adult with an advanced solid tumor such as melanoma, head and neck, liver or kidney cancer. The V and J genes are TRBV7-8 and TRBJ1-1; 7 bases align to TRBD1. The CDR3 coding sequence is TGTGCCAGCAGCTTCCGACAGGGAATGAACACTGAAGCTTTCTTT. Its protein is CASSFRQGMNTEAFF.